This TCR beta chain stems from a study of T cell responses to AZD1222 COVID-19 vaccine. Study observations and caveats: AZD1222 recipients seropositive at baseline numbered only 6 or 7.

The CDR3 contains 14 residues. From germline, CDR1 is MNHNS and CDR2 SASEGT. Unmatched junction bases numbered 9, after V lost 0 bases and J lost 13 bases. This clone was observed a few times. The antigen is unknown. Assay used: immunoSEQ multiplex PCR; TCRdb lists only in-frame clones, some missing. The sample includes about 130,000 clones, approximately 88% of them seen just once. The TCR originated in an adult in good health. The chain carries TRBV6-1 and TRBJ2-1; 7 bases are a match to TRBD2. The material sequenced was peripheral blood, taken on day 0 of AZD1222 vaccination. The CDR3 DNA follows: TGTGCCAGCAGTGAAGCGCGGGGGTGGCAGAGCCAGTTCTTC. Amino acids: CASSEARGWQSQFF.